A selection of T cell receptor beta chains follows, all from one sample in a study of early T cells in non-severe SARS-CoV-2 infection. TCRdb used MiXCR to reprocess the 5' RACE reads, holding one entry per CDR3 protein. The data hold about 49,000 distinct CDR3 sequences, with about 6.3% observed a single time. Source: whole blood, taken at baseline. The receptors originated from an adult who was a healthcare worker with PCR-confirmed SARS-CoV-2 infection or an uninfected control (not recorded which). The CDR3 runs from the conserved cysteine through the conserved F or W. The D gene is left open where the match is weak. Size is omitted from some rows. Given values are once, few, many or a class for expanded clones.

TRBJ2-2	many	TRBV7-8	NA	CASSLGEIRSLAGELFF	TGTGCCAGCAGCTTAGGAGAGATCAGGTCCTTGGCCGGGGAGCTGTTTTTT
TRBJ1-3	many	TRBV5-1	TRBD1	CASSWTPVSNRGLGNTIYF	TGCGCCAGCAGCTGGACGCCCGTGTCGAACAGGGGGCTGGGAAACACCATATATTTT
TRBJ1-2	many	TRBV7-2	NA	CASSLEARAGYGYTF	TGTGCCAGCAGCTTAGAGGCCAGGGCTGGCTATGGCTACACCTTC
TRBJ2-7	many	TRBV29-1	NA	CSVRSGYEQYF	TGCAGCGTCCGCTCGGGCTACGAGCAGTACTTC
TRBJ1-1	many	TRBV19	TRBD1	CASKRDRGRDEAFF	TGTGCCAGTAAGCGGGACAGGGGGCGAGATGAAGCTTTCTTT
TRBJ2-5	many	TRBV5-4	NA	CASSTTTSSETQYF	TGTGCCAGCAGCACAACAACCTCATCCGAGACCCAGTACTTC
TRBJ2-1	many	TRBV7-7	TRBD2	CASSPREPAGGLYNEQFF	TGTGCTAGCAGCCCCCGCGAGCCGGCGGGGGGTCTCTACAATGAGCAGTTCTTC
TRBJ1-5	few	TRBV5-4	NA	CASSQGGAEPQHF	TGTGCCAGCAGCCAAGGGGGGGCAGAGCCCCAGCATTTT
TRBJ1-1	many	TRBV6-5	NA	CASSYVGRPDAFF	TGTGCCAGCAGTTACGTGGGACGGCCTGATGCTTTCTTT
TRBJ2-7	once	TRBV12-3/TRBV12-4	TRBD2	CASKLAGGLVEQYF	TGTGCCAGCAAACTAGCGGGGGGGCTCGTCGAGCAGTACTTC
TRBJ2-7	many	TRBV6-1	TRBD2	CASSEAGTSGGPYF	TGTGCCAGCAGTGAAGCGGGAACTAGCGGGGGGCCATACTTC
TRBJ2-4	many	TRBV11-1	NA	CASSLVETVTKNIQYF	TGTGCCAGCAGCTTAGTTGAGACAGTAACTAAAAACATTCAGTACTTC
TRBJ1-1	many	TRBV20-1	TRBD1	CSARMHRGDTEAFF	TGCAGTGCTAGAATGCACAGGGGGGACACTGAAGCTTTCTTT
TRBJ2-7	NA	TRBV12-3/TRBV12-4	NA	CASSSATEFSYEQYF	TGTGCCAGCAGCTCCGCGACGGAGTTTTCCTACGAGCAGTACTTC
TRBJ1-1	many	TRBV12-3/TRBV12-4	NA	CASSPRGGGKAFF	TGTGCCAGCAGTCCCCGAGGTGGGGGCAAAGCTTTCTTT
TRBJ1-5	many	TRBV19	NA	CATMNWGTLGQPQHF	TGTGCCACCATGAACTGGGGAACGTTGGGTCAGCCCCAGCATTTT
TRBJ1-1	many	TRBV10-3	NA	CAIRDAQGVNTEAFF	TGTGCCATCCGTGACGCACAGGGAGTGAACACTGAAGCTTTCTTT
TRBJ1-2	few	TRBV6-6	TRBD1	CASTASFQGADGYTF	TGTGCCAGCACCGCCTCCTTCCAGGGGGCAGATGGCTACACCTTC
TRBJ1-1	few	TRBV12-3/TRBV12-4	NA	CASSRPTGMNTEAFF	TGTGCCAGCAGCCGACCGACCGGGATGAACACTGAAGCTTTCTTT
TRBJ1-5	few	TRBV11-2	NA	CASSLEGYQPQHF	TGTGCCAGCAGCTTAGAAGGGTATCAGCCCCAGCATTTT
TRBJ2-3	few	TRBV7-6	TRBD2	CASSSGRIAGGPGTDTQYF	TGTGCCAGCAGCTCAGGACGGATAGCGGGGGGCCCCGGCACAGATACGCAGTATTTT
TRBJ1-2	NA	TRBV3-1	NA	CASSQERTYGYTF	TGTGCCAGCAGCCAAGAACGGACCTATGGCTACACCTTC
TRBJ1-4	many	TRBV30	NA	CAWSVQAVEKLFF	TGTGCCTGGAGTGTACAGGCAGTTGAAAAACTGTTTTTT
TRBJ2-7	NA	TRBV20-1	TRBD1	CSARDDRGTYEQYF	TGCAGTGCTAGGGATGACAGGGGGACCTACGAGCAGTACTTC
TRBJ1-1	many	TRBV9	TRBD1	CASSVVDRGWKNTEAFF	TGTGCCAGCAGCGTAGTGGACAGGGGGTGGAAGAACACTGAAGCTTTCTTT
TRBJ2-5	many	TRBV7-9	TRBD2	CASSPAGGEGETQYF	TGTGCCAGCAGCCCGGCGGGGGGCGAGGGGGAGACCCAGTACTTC
TRBJ1-4	many	TRBV18	TRBD1	CASSPRQGNEKLFF	TGTGCCAGCTCACCGCGACAGGGGAATGAAAAACTGTTTTTT
TRBJ2-7	few	TRBV2	NA	CASSEASRGEQYF	TGTGCCAGCAGTGAAGCATCACGGGGGGAGCAGTACTTC
TRBJ2-2	many	TRBV10-2	NA	CASTDSPNTGELFF	TGCGCCAGCACCGACAGTCCGAACACCGGGGAGCTGTTTTTT
TRBJ2-3	NA	TRBV27	NA	CASSLSSVAIDTDTQYF	TGTGCCAGCAGTTTATCGTCGGTAGCGATTGATACAGATACGCAGTATTTT
TRBJ1-4	NA	TRBV11-2	NA	CASNSPPGIDGRAHEKLFF	TGTGCCAGCAACTCACCGCCCGGCATTGATGGGAGGGCGCATGAAAAACTGTTTTTT
TRBJ1-2	many	TRBV30	TRBD1	CAWSGQGIYGYTF	TGTGCCTGGAGTGGACAGGGAATATATGGCTACACCTTC
TRBJ2-7	many	TRBV7-2	TRBD1	CASSSPPRQGYEQYF	TGTGCCAGCAGCTCCCCGCCGAGACAGGGGTACGAGCAGTACTTC
TRBJ1-2	many	TRBV11-2	NA	CASSRIQATSNYGYTF	TGTGCCAGCAGCCGAATACAGGCAACCTCTAACTATGGCTACACCTTC
TRBJ2-5	many	TRBV4-3	TRBD2	CASSQDGSGGVETQYF	TGCGCCAGCAGCCAAGACGGTAGCGGGGGGGTAGAGACCCAGTACTTC
TRBJ2-6	many	TRBV20-1	NA	CSARSGQGSGANVLTF	TGCAGTGCTAGATCCGGGCAGGGGTCTGGGGCCAACGTCCTGACTTTC
TRBJ2-2	many	TRBV24-1	NA	CATSDFHGTGELFF	TGTGCCACCAGTGATTTCCACGGCACCGGGGAGCTGTTTTTT
TRBJ1-1	few	TRBV6-2/TRBV6-3	NA	CASSYSGSRTEAFF	TGTGCCAGCAGTTACTCTGGCAGCCGGACTGAAGCTTTCTTT
TRBJ2-7	few	TRBV6-2/TRBV6-3	TRBD1	CASSWARGQGSEQYF	TGTGCCAGCAGTTGGGCCCGGGGACAGGGTAGCGAGCAGTACTTC
TRBJ2-1	NA	TRBV5-6	TRBD2	CASSALFRGLADVLTNEQFF	TGTGCCAGCAGCGCGCTATTTAGGGGACTAGCGGATGTTCTTACCAATGAGCAGTTCTTC
TRBJ2-1	NA	TRBV5-1	TRBD1	CASETGSSYNEQFF	TGCGCCAGCGAGACAGGGAGCTCCTACAATGAGCAGTTCTTC
TRBJ2-5	many	TRBV6-5	TRBD2	CASSNSRGETQYF	TGTGCCAGCAGTAACTCGCGGGGGGAGACCCAGTACTTC
TRBJ2-7	many	TRBV7-2	NA	CASSSPWSMQTLGEQYF	TGTGCCAGCAGCTCACCCTGGAGCATGCAAACGTTAGGGGAGCAGTACTTC
TRBJ1-1	few	TRBV30	NA	CAWSGGRNTEAFF	TGTGCCTGGAGTGGGGGCCGGAACACTGAAGCTTTCTTT
TRBJ2-7	few	TRBV6-2/TRBV6-3	NA	CASRNPGRSYEQYF	TGTGCCAGCAGGAATCCGGGACGGAGCTACGAGCAGTACTTC
TRBJ2-2	many	TRBV14	NA	CASSQGRLTRNTGELFF	TGTGCCAGCAGCCAAGGACGATTGACAAGGAACACCGGGGAGCTGTTTTTT
TRBJ1-4	many	TRBV7-2	NA	CASSPRSSDVNEKLFF	TGTGCCAGCAGCCCCCGTAGCTCGGACGTTAATGAAAAACTGTTTTTT
TRBJ1-2	many	TRBV6-5	TRBD1	CASRTGTAYGYTF	TGTGCCAGCAGAACCGGGACAGCCTATGGCTACACCTTC
TRBJ2-6	NA	TRBV19	NA	CASRMIPISGANVLTF	TGTGCCAGTAGGATGATCCCCATCTCTGGGGCCAACGTCCTGACTTTC
TRBJ1-4	many	TRBV20-1	TRBD1	CSALRDRDGGEKLFF	TGCAGTGCTCTACGCGACAGGGACGGGGGTGAAAAACTGTTTTTT
TRBJ2-7	many	TRBV12-3/TRBV12-4	NA	CASRAYYEQYF	TGTGCCAGCCGGGCCTACTACGAGCAGTACTTC
TRBJ2-1	NA	TRBV2	TRBD1	CASSEGQGDNEQFF	TGTGCCAGCAGTGAGGGACAGGGCGACAATGAGCAGTTCTTC
TRBJ2-7	many	TRBV3-1	TRBD2	CASSQRTSTYEQYF	TGTGCCAGCAGCCAAAGGACTAGCACCTACGAGCAGTACTTC
TRBJ2-7	NA	TRBV5-1	TRBD2	CASSPLAGGSYEQYF	TGCGCCAGCAGCCCCCTAGCGGGGGGCTCCTACGAGCAGTACTTC